This TCR beta chain was identified during a study of beta chain features in type 1 diabetes. For the study at large: Examination of sorted cells across all samples involved about 100,000,000 cells.

A word on this clone: The antigen remains undetermined.

Study-level findings and limits: Whether HLA type affects TCRB rearrangement stayed undetermined in the present work.

Germline-derived CDR1 and CDR2 are SGHTA and FQGNSA. The J segment lost 6 bases and the V segment lost 4 bases, leaving 7 bases of the junction unmatched. The CDR3 has 15 amino acids. The entirety of the isolated RNA underwent reverse transcription, so expressed TCRB transcripts were sequenced. The protocol was immunoSEQ multiplex PCR, while the TCRdb copy is restricted to in-frame clones and leaves out a portion. The table shows roughly 170,000 clones, with about 13% occurring only once. Input material: central memory CD4+ T cells from blood. The TCR sequence derives from a woman younger than 30 in good health. This chain joins TRBV7-2 and TRBJ1-1; 11 bases align to TRBD1. CDR3 bases: TGTGCCAGCAGCTACACCGGACAGGGGGCCTCTGAAGCTTTCTTT. As protein: CASSYTGQGASEAFF.